One and the same sample provided the 25 T cell receptor beta chains below, sequenced in a study of CD8+CD57+ T cells in acquired aplastic anemia (dated by TCRdb to the late 2010s). The listed sequencing device is Illumina HiSeq 2000. Genomic DNA served as template for TCR beta VDJ combination and CDR3 sequence profiling. TCRdb passed the public sequencing reads through fastp at Q25 and MiXCR, retaining productive beta sequences. For every CDR3 protein sequence, its rows merge into one entry that carries the most common genes and DNA. This sample gives 35,000 to 45,000 distinct CDR3 sequences in total; around 76% of them show up just once. The top ten clones comprise 22% of the sample. Input material: sorted CD4+, CD8+, or CD8+CD57+ T cells (not recorded which) from PBMCs. These receptors were obtained from a human donor in good health, serving as a control.

On this clonotype: The conserved phenylalanine or tryptophan normally closing the CDR3 is absent here, so this likely arose from a read error. Because the CDR3's place on the DNA is in doubt, the DNA is left out and the CDR3 is given as listed by TCRdb. This rearrangement joins TRBV24-1 to TRBJ1-2; the listed D gene, TRBD1, was not tested against the DNA. The V gene's germline CDR1 is KGHDR and CDR2 SFDVKD. The CDR3 has 8 amino acids, counting both end residues. CDR3 protein: CATSGPGA.

The chain couples TRBV7-9 to TRBJ1-1; unclear D gene. Germline V CDR1 and CDR2: SEHNR, FQNEAQ (reference sequence). This CDR3 comprises 13 residues. Trimming removed 3 bases at V and 1 base at J, with 6 bases between. This chain's CDR3 is CASSLGSNTEAFF. Here the CDR3 DNA reads TGTGCCAGCAGCTTGGGGTCGAACACTGAAGCTTTCTTT.

The chain combines TRBV7-8 with TRBJ1-2, with a tentative D call TRBD1 (5 bases). Trimming took off 4 bases at V and 0 bases at J, with 15 bases between the two ends. The CDR3 has 16 amino acids. Germline V CDR1 and CDR2: SGHVS, FQNEAQ. CDR3 loop: CASSSTPTEANYGYTF. DNA for the CDR3: TGTGCCAGCAGCTCCACCCCGACAGAAGCTAACTATGGCTACACCTTC.

This clonotype was picked up one time. V usage is TRBV11-1 and J usage is TRBJ1-5; D is possibly TRBD1 (5 bases). The CDR3 has 16 residues. V lost 1 base to trimming and J lost 4 bases, with 14 bases between them. Germline loops: CDR1 SGHAT, CDR2 FQDESV (reference sequence). CDR3 in DNA: TGTGCCAGCAGCTTAGTGGGCCGGCAGGGAAATCAGCCCCAGCATTTT. Translated, it gives CASSLVGRQGNQPQHF.

This clonotype was detected only once. J is TRBJ2-3 and V is TRBV15, with a weak D call TRBD2 (5 bases). The V end lost 0 bases, the J end lost 9 bases, and 10 bases lay between the germline ends. The CDR3 is 13 amino acids. The germline CDR1 and CDR2 sequences are LNHNV and YYDKDF (reference sequence). CDR3 DNA sequence: TGTGCCACCAGCAGAGAGAGAGGAGGCACGCAGTATTTT. The encoded protein is CATSRERGGTQYF.

The V gene is TRBV19, the J gene TRBJ2-1; unclear D gene. Germline CDR1 LNHDA, CDR2 SQIVND (reference sequence). The CDR3 contains 15 residues. Trimming cost V 3 bases and J 0 bases, with 9 bases left between them. CDR3 residues: CASSIMGFSYNEQFF. CDR3 nucleotide sequence: TGTGCCAGTAGTATTATGGGATTCTCCTACAATGAGCAGTTCTTC.

The V call is TRBV10-3, the J call TRBJ1-5; perhaps TRBD1 as D (6 bases). CDR1 and CDR2 (germline): ENHRY, SYGVKD. CDR3 length: 15 residues. The V and J ends lost 8 bases and 9 bases respectively, with 23 bases between them. The CDR3 reads CAISRQEPTQWPQHF. CDR3 sequence (DNA): TGTGCCATCTCCAGACAGGAGCCGACACAATGGCCCCAGCATTTT.

This sequence joins TRBV12-3 or TRBV12-4 and TRBJ1-2, with 9 bases matching TRBD1. With V trimmed by 6 bases and J by 3 bases, 5 bases remained unmatched. The CDR3 contains 14 residues. The CDR3 reads CASRTGTGYYGYTF. The CDR3, as DNA: TGTGCCAGCAGAACCGGGACAGGGTACTATGGCTACACCTTC.

This chain uses TRBV7-4 with TRBJ2-1; 7 bases map to TRBD1. The junction had 7 bases not matched to a gene; V was cut back by 5 bases and J by 3 bases. The CDR3 contains 15 residues. Per the germline V gene, CDR1 is SGHVT and CDR2 is SQSDAQ. CDR3 in amino acids: CASSRQGLLYNEQFF. Here the CDR3 DNA reads TGTGCCAGCAGCCGACAGGGTCTCCTCTACAATGAGCAGTTCTTC.

This clonotype appeared once. CDR3 protein: CASSFDRDRDEQYF. The CDR3 DNA is TGCGCCAGCAGCTTTGACAGGGACCGGGACGAGCAGTACTTC. V is TRBV5-1 and J is TRBJ2-7; TRBD1 agrees at 7 bases. V gave up 2 bases and J gave up 5 bases; unmatched junction bases: 7. CDR1 and CDR2 (germline): SGHRS, YFSETQ. The CDR3 runs to 14 residues.

This sequence joins TRBV5-1 and TRBJ2-1; 13 bases line up with TRBD2. V lost 4 bases and J lost 5; bases outside the gene matches: 3. The CDR3 consists of 15 residues. Per the germline V gene, CDR1 is SGHRS and CDR2 is YFSETQ. Written as DNA, the CDR3 is TGCGCCAGCAGCCACGGACTAGCGGGGGACAATGAGCAGTTCTTC. It translates to CASSHGLAGDNEQFF.

The chain couples TRBV7-9 to TRBJ2-7, with D possibly matching TRBD1 (6 bases). Trimming cost V 3 bases and J 5 bases, with 8 bases left between them. Germline CDR1 and CDR2: SEHNR and FQNEAQ (reference sequence). The CDR3 sequence is 12 residues long. CDR3 sequence (DNA): TGTGCCAGCAGCTTTTCAGGGGACGAGCAGTACTTC. Its protein is CASSFSGDEQYF.

The rearrangement links TRBV2 to TRBJ2-2, with 8 bases that match TRBD1. With 6 bases clipped from V and 7 bases from J, the junction kept 7 bases outside the gene matches. CDR1 and CDR2 (germline): SNHLY, FYNNEI. The CDR3 length is 14 residues. In nucleotides, the CDR3 is TGTGCCAGCAGGTGGCAGGGGGCGAACGGGGAGCTGTTTTTT. This codes for CASRWQGANGELFF.

This chain links TRBV4-1 with TRBJ1-5; perhaps TRBD1 as D (6 bases). V gave up 4 bases and J gave up 6 bases, with 13 bases separating them. Germline CDR1 is MGHRA and CDR2 is YSYEKL. The CDR3 consists of 14 residues. This CDR3 is CASSPIQGGQPQHF. For the CDR3, the DNA is TGCGCCAGCAGCCCTATACAAGGGGGTCAGCCCCAGCATTTT.

The rearrangement links TRBV25-1 to TRBJ2-7; 8 bases are shared with TRBD2. Losses at the gene ends were 8 bases for V and 3 bases for J; bases not matched to a gene: 9. CDR1 is MGHDK, CDR2 SYGVNS, per germline. This CDR3 has 14 residues. The CDR3: CASGGGGNYYEQYF. CDR3 in DNA: TGTGCCAGCGGGGGCGGGGGGAATTACTACGAGCAGTACTTC.

The chain uses TRBV24-1 and TRBJ2-5; possibly TRBD1 for D (6 bases). This CDR3 is 12 amino acids long. Looked up from germline, CDR1 is KGHDR and CDR2 is SFDVKD. Trimming stripped 9 bases from V and 7 bases from J, with 14 bases between. The CDR3: CATHQGHGTQYF. The CDR3 DNA is TGTGCCACCCACCAGGGGCATGGGACCCAGTACTTC.

V gene TRBV2 combines with J gene TRBJ1-1; possibly TRBD1 for D (5 bases). Trimming shortened V by 4 bases and J by 4 bases, and 13 bases separated the two germline ends. CDR3 length equals 14 residues. Germline V gives CDR1 SNHLY, CDR2 FYNNEI. This CDR3 reads CASSGRSGGTEAFF. The CDR3 bases are TGTGCCAGCAGTGGGCGGAGTGGGGGCACTGAAGCTTTCTTT.

The chain is built from TRBV2 and TRBJ2-1; D not certain. Germline V gene lookup returns CDR1 SNHLY and CDR2 FYNNEI. Trimming left V 1 base short and J 4 bases short, with 11 bases between. The CDR3 length is 15 residues. The CDR3 region has the DNA TGTGCCAGCAGTGAAGTGGGTGACCAGTACAATGAGCAGTTCTTC. This gives the protein CASSEVGDQYNEQFF. Based on the CDR3 plus reference TRBV2 and TRBJ2-1, the full variable domain is EPEVTQTPSHQVTQMGQEVILRCVPISNHLYFYWYRQILGQKVEFLVSFYNNEISEKSEIFDDQFSVERPDGSNFTLKIRSTKLEDSAMYFCASSEVGDQYNEQFFGPGTRLTVL.

J is TRBJ1-6 and V is TRBV2; 7 bases align to TRBD1. V shed 6 bases and J 5 bases; nucleotides not matched to a gene: 1. CDR1 is SNHLY, CDR2 FYNNEI, per germline. This CDR3 region has 13 residues. The CDR3 DNA is TGTGCCAGCAGACAGGGGAATAATTCACCCCTCCACTTT. As protein: CASRQGNNSPLHF.

The J gene is TRBJ2-1, the V gene TRBV7-2; 7 bases match TRBD1. This CDR3 is built from 14 residues. Per germline, CDR1 SGHTA and CDR2 FQGNSA. The V and J ends lost 3 bases and 7 bases, in that order; junction bases with no gene match: 6. The CDR3 coding sequence is TGTGCCAGCAGCTTTACTGACAGGGTTAATGAGCAGTTCTTC. Encoded protein: CASSFTDRVNEQFF.

CDR3 amino acids: CASSRQGAYEQYF. CDR3 sequence (DNA): TGTGCCAGTAGTAGACAGGGGGCCTACGAGCAGTACTTC. The genes are TRBV19 and TRBJ2-7; TRBD1 agrees at 9 bases. Germline V gene lookup returns CDR1 LNHDA and CDR2 SQIVND (reference sequence). This CDR3 contains 13 residues. The V gene end was trimmed by 4 bases and the J gene end by 2 bases; junction bases not matched to a gene: 0.

This clonotype was seen only a few times. V usage is TRBV7-8 and J usage is TRBJ2-7; no reliable D call. V was pared by 2 bases and J by 4 bases, with 9 bases between. CDR1 is SGHVS and CDR2 is FQNEAQ in the germline V gene. This CDR3 is 13 amino acids long. This CDR3 reads CASSLRLAYEQYF. CDR3 sequence (DNA): TGTGCCAGCAGCTTAAGGCTTGCGTACGAGCAGTACTTC.

This chain uses TRBV29-1 with TRBJ1-5, with unresolved D. The CDR3 consists of 13 residues. The germline V gene has CDR1 SQVTM and CDR2 ANQGSEA. Trimming cost V 4 bases and J 2 bases, with 9 bases left between them. The CDR3 spells CSVVTDGNQPQHF. The CDR3 DNA reads as TGCAGCGTTGTCACAGACGGCAATCAGCCCCAGCATTTT.

V gene TRBV19 combines with J gene TRBJ1-5; a weak D match, TRBD1 (5 bases). This CDR3 region has 14 residues. CDR1 LNHDA and CDR2 SQIVND come from the germline V gene (reference sequence). The CDR3 coding sequence is TGTGCTAGCGGTGAGGGGCCCGGAGGACAGCCCCAGCATTTT. It specifies CASGEGPGGQPQHF. Full variable domain (remainder filled in from reference TRBV19 and TRBJ1-5): DGGITQSPKYLFRKEGQNVTLSCEQNLNHDAMYWYRQDPGQGLRLIYYSQIVNDFQKGDIAEGYSVSREKKESFPLTVTSAQKNPTAFYLCASGEGPGGQPQHFGDGTRLSIL.

The V and J genes are TRBV20-1 and TRBJ1-2, with TRBD1 as a possible D gene (5 bases). Germline V CDR1 and CDR2: DFQATT, SNEGSKA (reference sequence). V was pared by 3 bases and J by 5 bases, with 22 bases between. This CDR3 has 16 residues. CDR3: CSASPGPGPTDYGYTF. The DNA for the CDR3 is TGCAGTGCTAGCCCTGGGCCGGGACCGACGGATTATGGCTACACCTTC.